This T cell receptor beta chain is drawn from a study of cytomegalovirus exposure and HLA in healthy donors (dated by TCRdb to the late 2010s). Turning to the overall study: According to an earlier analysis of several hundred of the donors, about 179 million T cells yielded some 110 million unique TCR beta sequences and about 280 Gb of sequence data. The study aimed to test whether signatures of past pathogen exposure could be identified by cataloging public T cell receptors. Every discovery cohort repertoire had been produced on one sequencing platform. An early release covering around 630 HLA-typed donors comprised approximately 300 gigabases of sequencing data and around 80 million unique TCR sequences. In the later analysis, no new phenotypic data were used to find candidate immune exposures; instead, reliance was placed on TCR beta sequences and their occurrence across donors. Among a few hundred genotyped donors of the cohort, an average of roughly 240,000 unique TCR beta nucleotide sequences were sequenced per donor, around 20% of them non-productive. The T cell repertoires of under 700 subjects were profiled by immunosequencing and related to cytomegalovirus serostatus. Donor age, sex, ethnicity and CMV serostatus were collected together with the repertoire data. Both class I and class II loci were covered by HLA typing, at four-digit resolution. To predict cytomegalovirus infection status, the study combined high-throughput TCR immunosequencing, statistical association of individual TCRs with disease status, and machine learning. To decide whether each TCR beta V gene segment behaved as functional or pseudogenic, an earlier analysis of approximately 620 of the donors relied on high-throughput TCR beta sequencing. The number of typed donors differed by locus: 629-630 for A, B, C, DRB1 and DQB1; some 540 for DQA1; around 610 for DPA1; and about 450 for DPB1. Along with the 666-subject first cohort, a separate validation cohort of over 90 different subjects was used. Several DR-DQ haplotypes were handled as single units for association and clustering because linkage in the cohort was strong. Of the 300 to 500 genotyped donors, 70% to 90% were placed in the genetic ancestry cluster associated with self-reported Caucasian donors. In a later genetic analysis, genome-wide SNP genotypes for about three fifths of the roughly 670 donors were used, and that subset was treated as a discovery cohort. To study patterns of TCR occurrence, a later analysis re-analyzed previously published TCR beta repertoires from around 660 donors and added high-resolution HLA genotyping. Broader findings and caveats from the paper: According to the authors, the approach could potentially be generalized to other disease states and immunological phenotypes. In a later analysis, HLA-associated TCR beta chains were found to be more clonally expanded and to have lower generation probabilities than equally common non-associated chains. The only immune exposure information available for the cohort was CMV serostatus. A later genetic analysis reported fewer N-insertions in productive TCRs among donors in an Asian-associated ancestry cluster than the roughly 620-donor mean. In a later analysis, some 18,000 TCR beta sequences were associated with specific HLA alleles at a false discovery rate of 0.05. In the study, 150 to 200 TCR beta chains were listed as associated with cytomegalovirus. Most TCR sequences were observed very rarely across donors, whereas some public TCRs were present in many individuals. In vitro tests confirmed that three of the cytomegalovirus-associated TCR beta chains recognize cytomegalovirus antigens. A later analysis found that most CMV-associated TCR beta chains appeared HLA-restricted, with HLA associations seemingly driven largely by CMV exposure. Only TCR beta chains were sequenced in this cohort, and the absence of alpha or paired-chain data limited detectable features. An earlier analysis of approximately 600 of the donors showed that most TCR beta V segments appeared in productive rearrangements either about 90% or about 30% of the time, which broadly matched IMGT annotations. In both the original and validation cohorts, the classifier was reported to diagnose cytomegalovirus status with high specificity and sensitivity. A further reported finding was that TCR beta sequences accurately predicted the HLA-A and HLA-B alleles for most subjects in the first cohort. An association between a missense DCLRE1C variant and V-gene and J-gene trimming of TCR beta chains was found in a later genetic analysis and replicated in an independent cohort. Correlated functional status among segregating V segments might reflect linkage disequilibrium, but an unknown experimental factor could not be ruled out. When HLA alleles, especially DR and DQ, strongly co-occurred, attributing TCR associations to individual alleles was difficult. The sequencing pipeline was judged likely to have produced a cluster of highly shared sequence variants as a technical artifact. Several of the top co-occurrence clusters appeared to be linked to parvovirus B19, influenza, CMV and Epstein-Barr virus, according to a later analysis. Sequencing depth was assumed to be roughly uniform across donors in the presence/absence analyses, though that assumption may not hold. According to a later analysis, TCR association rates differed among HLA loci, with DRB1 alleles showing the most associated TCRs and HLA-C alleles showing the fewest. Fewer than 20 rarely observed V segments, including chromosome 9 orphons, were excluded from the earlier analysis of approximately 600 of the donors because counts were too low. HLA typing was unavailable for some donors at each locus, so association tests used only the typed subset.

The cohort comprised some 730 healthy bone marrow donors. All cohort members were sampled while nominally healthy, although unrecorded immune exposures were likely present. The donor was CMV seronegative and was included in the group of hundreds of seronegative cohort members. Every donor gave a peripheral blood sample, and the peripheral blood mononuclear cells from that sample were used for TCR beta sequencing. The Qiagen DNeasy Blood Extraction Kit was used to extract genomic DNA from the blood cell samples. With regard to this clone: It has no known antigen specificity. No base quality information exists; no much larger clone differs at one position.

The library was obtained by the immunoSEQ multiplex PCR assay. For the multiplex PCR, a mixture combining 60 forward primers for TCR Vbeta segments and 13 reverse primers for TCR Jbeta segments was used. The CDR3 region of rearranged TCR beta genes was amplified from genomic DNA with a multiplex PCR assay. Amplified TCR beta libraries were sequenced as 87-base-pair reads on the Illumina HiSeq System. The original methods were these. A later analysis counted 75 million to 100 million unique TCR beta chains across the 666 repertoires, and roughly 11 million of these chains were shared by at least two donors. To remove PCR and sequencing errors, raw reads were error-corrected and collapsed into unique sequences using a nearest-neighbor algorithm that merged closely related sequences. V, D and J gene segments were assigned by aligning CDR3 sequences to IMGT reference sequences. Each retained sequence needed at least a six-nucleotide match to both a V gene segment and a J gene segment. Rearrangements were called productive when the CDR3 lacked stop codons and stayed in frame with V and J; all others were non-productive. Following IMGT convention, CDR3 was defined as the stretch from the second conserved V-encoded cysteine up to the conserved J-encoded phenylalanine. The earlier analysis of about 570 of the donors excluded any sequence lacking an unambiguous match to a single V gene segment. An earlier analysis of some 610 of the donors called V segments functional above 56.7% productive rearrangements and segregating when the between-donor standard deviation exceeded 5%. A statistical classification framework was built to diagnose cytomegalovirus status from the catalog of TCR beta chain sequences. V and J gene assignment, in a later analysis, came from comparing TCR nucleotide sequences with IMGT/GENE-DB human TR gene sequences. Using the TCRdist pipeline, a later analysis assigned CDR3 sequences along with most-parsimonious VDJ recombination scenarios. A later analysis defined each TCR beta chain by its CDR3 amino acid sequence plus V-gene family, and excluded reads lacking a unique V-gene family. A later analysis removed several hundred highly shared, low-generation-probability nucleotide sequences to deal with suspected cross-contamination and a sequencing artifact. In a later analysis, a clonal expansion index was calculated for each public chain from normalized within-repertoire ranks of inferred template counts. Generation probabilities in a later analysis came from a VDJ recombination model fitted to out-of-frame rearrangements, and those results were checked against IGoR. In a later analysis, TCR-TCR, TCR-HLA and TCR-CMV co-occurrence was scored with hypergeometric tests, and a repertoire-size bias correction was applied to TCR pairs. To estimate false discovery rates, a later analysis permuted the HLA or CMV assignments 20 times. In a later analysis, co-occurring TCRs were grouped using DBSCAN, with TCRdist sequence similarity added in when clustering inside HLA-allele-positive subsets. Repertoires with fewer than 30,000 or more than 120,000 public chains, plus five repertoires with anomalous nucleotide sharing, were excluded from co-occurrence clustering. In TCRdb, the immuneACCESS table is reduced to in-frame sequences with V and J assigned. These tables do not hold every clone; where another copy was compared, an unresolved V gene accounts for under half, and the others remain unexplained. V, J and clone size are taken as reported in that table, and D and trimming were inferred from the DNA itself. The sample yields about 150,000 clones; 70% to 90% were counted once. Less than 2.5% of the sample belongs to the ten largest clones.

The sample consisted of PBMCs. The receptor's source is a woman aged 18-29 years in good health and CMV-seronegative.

The CDR3: CASSSEDREGYTF. The bases are TGTGCCAGCAGTTCCGAAGACAGGGAAGGCTACACCTTC. The chain employs TRBV27 and TRBJ1-2; the central 7 bases match TRBD1. Including cysteine and phenylalanine, the CDR3 has 13 amino acids. The retained sequence is limited to the CDR3, 39 bases, with the frame set at the first base. The germline V end is reduced by 4 bases and the J end by 8 bases; junction bases left unmatched: 7. The germline V gene (reference sequence) specifies MNHEY as CDR1 and SMNVEV as CDR2.